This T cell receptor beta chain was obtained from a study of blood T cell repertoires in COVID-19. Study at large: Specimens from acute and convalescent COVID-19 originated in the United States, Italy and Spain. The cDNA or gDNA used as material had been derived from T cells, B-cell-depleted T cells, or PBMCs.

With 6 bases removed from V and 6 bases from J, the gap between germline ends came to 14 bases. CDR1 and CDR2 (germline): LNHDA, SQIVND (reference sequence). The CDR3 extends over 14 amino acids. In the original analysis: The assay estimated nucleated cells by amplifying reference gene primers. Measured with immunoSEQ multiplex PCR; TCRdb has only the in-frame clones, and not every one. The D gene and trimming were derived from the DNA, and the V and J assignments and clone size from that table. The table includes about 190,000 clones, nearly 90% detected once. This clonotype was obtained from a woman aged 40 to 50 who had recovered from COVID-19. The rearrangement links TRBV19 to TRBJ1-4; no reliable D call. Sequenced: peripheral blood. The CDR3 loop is CASRRTHLHEKLFF. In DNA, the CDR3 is TGTGCCAGTAGGCGGACTCATCTACATGAAAAACTGTTTTTT. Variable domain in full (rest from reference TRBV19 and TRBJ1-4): DGGITQSPKYLFRKEGQNVTLSCEQNLNHDAMYWYRQDPGQGLRLIYYSQIVNDFQKGDIAEGYSVSREKKESFPLTVTSAQKNPTAFYLCASRRTHLHEKLFFGSGTQLSVL.